Detailed here is one TCR beta chain. One junction end does not reproduce the germline sequence, and a read error may be involved. This sample was taken from a study of blood T cell repertoires in COVID-19. Study background: Sources were T cells, B-cell-depleted T cells, or PBMCs; the material itself was cDNA or gDNA.

In germline, CDR1 is SGHTA, CDR2 FQGTGA. There are 13 residues in the CDR3. Recovered participants had two consecutive negative NP/OP PCR tests, healthcare professional clearance, or symptom resolution. TCRdb's table, derived via immunoSEQ multiplex PCR, lists solely in-frame clones and lacks some. The sample holds under 300,000 clones, 90% to 95% seen once. The sample was PBMCs or T cells enriched from blood (not recorded which). The TCR was taken from a woman between 18 and 30 years old who had recovered from COVID-19. The chain carries TRBV7-3 and TRBJ1-2; 12 bases line up with TRBD1. CDR3 coding DNA: TGTGCCAGCAGTTTGAACCGGGACAGGGGGCCGTTATTC. Protein: CASSLNRDRGPLF.